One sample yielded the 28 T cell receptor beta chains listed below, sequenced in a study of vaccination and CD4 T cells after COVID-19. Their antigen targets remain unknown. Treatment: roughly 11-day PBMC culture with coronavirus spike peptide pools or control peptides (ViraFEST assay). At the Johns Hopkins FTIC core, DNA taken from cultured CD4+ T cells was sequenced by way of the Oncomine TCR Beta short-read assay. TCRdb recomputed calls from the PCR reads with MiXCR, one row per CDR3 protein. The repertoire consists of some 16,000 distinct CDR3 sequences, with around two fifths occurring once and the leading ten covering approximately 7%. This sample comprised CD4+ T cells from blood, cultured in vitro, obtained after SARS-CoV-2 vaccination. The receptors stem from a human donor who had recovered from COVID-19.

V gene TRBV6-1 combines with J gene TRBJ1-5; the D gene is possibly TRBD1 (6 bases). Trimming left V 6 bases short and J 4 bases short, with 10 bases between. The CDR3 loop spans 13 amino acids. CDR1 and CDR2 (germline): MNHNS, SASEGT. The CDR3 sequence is CASSRQVNQPQHF. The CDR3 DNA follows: TGTGCCAGCAGCCGACAGGTTAATCAGCCCCAGCATTTT.

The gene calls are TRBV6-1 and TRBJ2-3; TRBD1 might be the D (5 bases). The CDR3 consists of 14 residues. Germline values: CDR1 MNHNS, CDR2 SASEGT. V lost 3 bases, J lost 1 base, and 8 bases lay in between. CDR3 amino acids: CASSEGQGTDTQYF. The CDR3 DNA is TGTGCCAGCAGTGAGGGGCAGGGCACAGATACGCAGTATTTT.

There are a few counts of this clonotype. DNA for the CDR3: TGTGCCACCAGCAGAGATACGGAGACCCAGTACTTC. It yields the protein CATSRDTETQYF. The chain combines TRBV15 with TRBJ2-5; no reliable D call. Germline V CDR1 and CDR2: LNHNV, YYDKDF (reference sequence). This CDR3 is 12 amino acids long. The V end lost 0 bases, the J end lost 5 bases, and 4 bases lay between the germline ends.

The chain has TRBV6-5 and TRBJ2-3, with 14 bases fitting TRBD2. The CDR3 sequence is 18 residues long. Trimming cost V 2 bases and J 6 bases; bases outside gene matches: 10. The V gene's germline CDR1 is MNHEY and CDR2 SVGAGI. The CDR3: CASSYPGTSGSPGDTQYF. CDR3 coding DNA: TGTGCCAGCAGTTACCCCGGGACTAGCGGGAGCCCCGGGGATACGCAGTATTTT.

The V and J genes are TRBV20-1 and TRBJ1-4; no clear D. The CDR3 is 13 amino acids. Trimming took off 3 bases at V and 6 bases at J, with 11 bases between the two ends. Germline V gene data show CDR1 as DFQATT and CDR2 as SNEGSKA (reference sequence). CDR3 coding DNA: TGCAGTGCTAGGGGGAATTGGGATGAAAAACTGTTTTTT. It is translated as CSARGNWDEKLFF.

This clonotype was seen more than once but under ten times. Here the CDR3 DNA reads TGTGCCAGCCTGGGACAGGGAGGAAATCAGCCCCAGCATTTT. Translated: CASLGQGGNQPQHF. The chain recombines TRBV6-1 with TRBJ1-5, with 9 positions matching TRBD1. The CDR3 is 14 residues long. The germline V gene encodes CDR1 MNHNS and CDR2 SASEGT. Unmatched junction bases numbered 6, after V lost 8 bases and J lost 4 bases.

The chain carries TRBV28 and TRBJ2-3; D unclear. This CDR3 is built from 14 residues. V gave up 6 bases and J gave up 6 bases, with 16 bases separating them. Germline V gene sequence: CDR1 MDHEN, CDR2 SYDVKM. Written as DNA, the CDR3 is TGTGCCAGCAGCCCCGGTAGACCCCTTGATACGCAGTATTTT. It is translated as CASSPGRPLDTQYF. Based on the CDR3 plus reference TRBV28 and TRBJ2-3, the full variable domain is DVKVTQSSRYLVKRTGEKVFLECVQDMDHENMFWYRQDPGLGLRLIYFSYDVKMKEKGDIPEGYSVSREKKERFSLILESASTNQTSMYLCASSPGRPLDTQYFGPGTRLTVL.

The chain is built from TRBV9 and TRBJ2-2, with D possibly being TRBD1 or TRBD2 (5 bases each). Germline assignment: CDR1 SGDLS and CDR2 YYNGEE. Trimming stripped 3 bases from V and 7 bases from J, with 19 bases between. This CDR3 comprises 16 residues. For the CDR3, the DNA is TGTGCCAGCAGCGCACGGGACGCCCGTAGTGGCGGGGAGCTGTTTTTT. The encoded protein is CASSARDARSGGELFF. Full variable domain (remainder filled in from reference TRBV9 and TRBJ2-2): DSGVTQTPKHLITATGQRVTLRCSPRSGDLSVYWYQQSLDQGLQFLIQYYNGEERAKGNILERFSAQQFPDLHSELNLSSLELGDSALYFCASSARDARSGGELFFGEGSRLTVL.

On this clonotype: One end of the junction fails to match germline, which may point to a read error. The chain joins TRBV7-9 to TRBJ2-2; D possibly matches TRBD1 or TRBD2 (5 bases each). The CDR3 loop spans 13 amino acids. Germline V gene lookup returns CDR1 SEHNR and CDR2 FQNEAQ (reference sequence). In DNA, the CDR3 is TGTGCCAGCAGCCCCCCCGGGACCGGGGAGCTGTCTTTT. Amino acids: CASSPPGTGELSF.

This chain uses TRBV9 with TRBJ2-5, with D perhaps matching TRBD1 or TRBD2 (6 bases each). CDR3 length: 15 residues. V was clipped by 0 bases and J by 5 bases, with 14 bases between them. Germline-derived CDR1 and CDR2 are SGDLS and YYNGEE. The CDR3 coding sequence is TGTGCCAGCAGCGTAGGGGGGGCTTGGATGGAGACCCAGTACTTC. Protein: CASSVGGAWMETQYF.

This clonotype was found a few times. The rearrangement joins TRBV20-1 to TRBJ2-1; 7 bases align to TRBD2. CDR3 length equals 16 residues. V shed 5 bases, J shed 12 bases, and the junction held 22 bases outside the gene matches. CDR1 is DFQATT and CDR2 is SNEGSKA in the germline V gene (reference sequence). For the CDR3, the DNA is TGCAGTGCTCCTAGGACTAGTAGAGGGGACCCCAGGGCGCAGTTCTTC. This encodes CSAPRTSRGDPRAQFF.

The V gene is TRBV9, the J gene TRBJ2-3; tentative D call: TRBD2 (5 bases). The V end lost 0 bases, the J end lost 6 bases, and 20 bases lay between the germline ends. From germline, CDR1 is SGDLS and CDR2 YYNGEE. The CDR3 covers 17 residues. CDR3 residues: CASSVGLLAGNTDTQYF. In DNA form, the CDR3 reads TGTGCCAGCAGCGTAGGGCTCCTAGCTGGTAATACTGATACGCAGTATTTT.

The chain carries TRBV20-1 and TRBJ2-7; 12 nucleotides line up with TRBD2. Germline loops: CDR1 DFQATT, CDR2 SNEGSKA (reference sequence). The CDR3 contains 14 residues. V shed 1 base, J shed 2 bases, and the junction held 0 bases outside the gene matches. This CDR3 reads CSARGLAGAYEQYF. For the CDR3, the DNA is TGCAGTGCTAGAGGACTAGCGGGAGCCTACGAGCAGTACTTC.

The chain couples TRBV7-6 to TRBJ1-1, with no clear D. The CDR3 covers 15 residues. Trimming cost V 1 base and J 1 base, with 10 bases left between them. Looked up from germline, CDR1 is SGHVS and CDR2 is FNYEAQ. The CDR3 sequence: CASSLEAGSNTEAFF. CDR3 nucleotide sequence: TGTGCCAGCAGCTTAGAGGCAGGTTCGAACACTGAAGCTTTCTTT.

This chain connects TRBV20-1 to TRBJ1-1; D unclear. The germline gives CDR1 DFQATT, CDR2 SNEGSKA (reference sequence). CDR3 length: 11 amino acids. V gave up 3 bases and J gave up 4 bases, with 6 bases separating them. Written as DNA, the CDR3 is TGCAGTGCTAGCCGGGCCACTGAAGCTTTCTTT. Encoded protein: CSASRATEAFF.

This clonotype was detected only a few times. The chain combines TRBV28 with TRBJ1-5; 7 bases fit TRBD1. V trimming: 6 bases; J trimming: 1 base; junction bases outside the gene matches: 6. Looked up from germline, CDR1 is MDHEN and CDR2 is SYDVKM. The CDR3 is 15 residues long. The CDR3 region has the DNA TGTGCCAGCAGGCCCCCGACAGGGAGCAATCAGCCCCAGCATTTT. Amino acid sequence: CASRPPTGSNQPQHF.

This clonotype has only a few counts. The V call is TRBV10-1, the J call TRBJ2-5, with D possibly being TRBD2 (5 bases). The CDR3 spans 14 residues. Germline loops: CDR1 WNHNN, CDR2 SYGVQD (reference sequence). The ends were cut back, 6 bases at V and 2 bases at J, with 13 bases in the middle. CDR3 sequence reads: CASSLGGLQETQYF. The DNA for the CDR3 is TGCGCCAGCAGCCTCGGAGGCCTACAAGAGACCCAGTACTTC.

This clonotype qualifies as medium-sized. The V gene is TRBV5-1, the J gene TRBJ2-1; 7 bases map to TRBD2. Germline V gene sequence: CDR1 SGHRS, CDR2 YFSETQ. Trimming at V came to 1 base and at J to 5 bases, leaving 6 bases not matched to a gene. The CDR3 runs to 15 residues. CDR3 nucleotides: TGCGCCAGCAGCTTGTTCCTAGCGGAGAACAATGAGCAGTTCTTC. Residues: CASSLFLAENNEQFF.

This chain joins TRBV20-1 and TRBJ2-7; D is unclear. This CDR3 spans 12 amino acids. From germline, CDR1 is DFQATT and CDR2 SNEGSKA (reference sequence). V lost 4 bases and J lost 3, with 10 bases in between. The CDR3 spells CSATQISYEQYF. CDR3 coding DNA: TGCAGTGCTACCCAAATCAGCTACGAGCAGTACTTC.

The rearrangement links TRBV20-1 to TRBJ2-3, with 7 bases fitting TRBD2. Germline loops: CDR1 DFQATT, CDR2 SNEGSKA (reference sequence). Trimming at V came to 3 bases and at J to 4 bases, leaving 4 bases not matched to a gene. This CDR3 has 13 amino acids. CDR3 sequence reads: CSASGGSPDTQYF. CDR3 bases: TGCAGTGCTAGCGGGGGGAGCCCAGATACGCAGTATTTT.

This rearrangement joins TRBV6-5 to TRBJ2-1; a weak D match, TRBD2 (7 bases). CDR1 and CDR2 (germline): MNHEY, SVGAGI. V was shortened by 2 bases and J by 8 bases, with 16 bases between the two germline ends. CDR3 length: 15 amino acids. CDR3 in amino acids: CASSYRGAGEYEQFF. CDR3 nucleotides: TGTGCCAGCAGTTACCGGGGGGCAGGGGAATATGAGCAGTTCTTC.

The CDR3: CASSFREGDTQYF. Written as DNA, the CDR3 is TGTGCCAGCAGCTTTAGGGAAGGAGATACGCAGTATTTT. The chain carries TRBV5-5 and TRBJ2-3; D not resolved. CDR1 SGHKS and CDR2 YYEKEE come from the germline V gene (reference sequence). The CDR3 is 13 residues long. V was pared by 2 bases and J by 5 bases, with 9 bases between.

This CDR3 is CASSQSTITQETQYF. The CDR3 bases are TGTGCCAGCAGTCAGAGCACGATCACCCAAGAGACCCAGTACTTC. This rearrangement joins TRBV11-1 to TRBJ2-5, with unresolved D. The CDR3 sequence is 15 residues long. From germline, CDR1 is SGHAT and CDR2 FQDESV (reference sequence). Trimming took off 6 bases at V and 1 base at J, with 15 bases between the two ends.

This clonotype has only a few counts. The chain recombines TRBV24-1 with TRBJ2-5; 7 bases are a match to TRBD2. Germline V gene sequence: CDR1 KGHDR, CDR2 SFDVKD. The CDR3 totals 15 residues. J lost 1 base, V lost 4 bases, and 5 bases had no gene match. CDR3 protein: CATSDKGRAQETQYF. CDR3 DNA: TGTGCCACCAGTGACAAAGGGAGGGCCCAAGAGACCCAGTACTTC.

CDR3 in amino acids: CASSLPTGGGISNQPQHF. The CDR3, as DNA: TGTGCCAGCAGTTTACCGACAGGGGGGGGGATTAGCAATCAGCCCCAGCATTTT. The chain couples TRBV28 to TRBJ1-5; 9 bases agree with TRBD1. J gave up 0 bases and V 2 bases, and 8 bases lay outside the gene matches. Germline assignment: CDR1 MDHEN and CDR2 SYDVKM. The CDR3 totals 18 residues.

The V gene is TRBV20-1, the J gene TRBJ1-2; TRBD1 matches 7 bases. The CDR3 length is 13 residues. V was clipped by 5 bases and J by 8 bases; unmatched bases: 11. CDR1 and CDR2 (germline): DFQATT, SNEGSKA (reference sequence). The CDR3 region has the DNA TGCAGTGCTGGAAGACAGGGTCTGGGGGGCTACACCTTC. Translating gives CSAGRQGLGGYTF.

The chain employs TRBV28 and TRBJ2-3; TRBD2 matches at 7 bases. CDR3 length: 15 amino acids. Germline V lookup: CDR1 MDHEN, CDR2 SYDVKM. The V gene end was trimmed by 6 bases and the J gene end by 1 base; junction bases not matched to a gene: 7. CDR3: CASSLLARGTDTQYF. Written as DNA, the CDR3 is TGTGCCAGCAGCCTACTAGCGCGCGGCACAGATACGCAGTATTTT. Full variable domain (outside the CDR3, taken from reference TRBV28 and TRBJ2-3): DVKVTQSSRYLVKRTGEKVFLECVQDMDHENMFWYRQDPGLGLRLIYFSYDVKMKEKGDIPEGYSVSREKKERFSLILESASTNQTSMYLCASSLLARGTDTQYFGPGTRLTVL.

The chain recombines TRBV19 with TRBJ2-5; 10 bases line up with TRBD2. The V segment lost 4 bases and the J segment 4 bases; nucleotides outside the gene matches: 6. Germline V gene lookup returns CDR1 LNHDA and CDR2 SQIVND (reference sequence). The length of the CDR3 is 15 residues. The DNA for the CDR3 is TGTGCCAGTAGTACCGCTAGCGGGAGTAGAGAGACCCAGTACTTC. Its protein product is CASSTASGSRETQYF.